Here is one T cell receptor beta chain with its context. Its antigen remains undetermined. No clone much larger than this one lies a single base away; base qualities are absent. Reading from cysteine to phenylalanine, the CDR3 counts 13 amino acids. The only DNA kept is the CDR3, 39 bases in frame from the first base. Reading the germline V gene (reference sequence) gives CDR1 LNHDA and CDR2 SQIVND. V sheds 3 bases and J sheds 4 bases, leaving 7 bases between their ends. These data originate in a study of shared clonotypes between healthy human individuals (dated by TCRdb to 2020 to 2022). With regard to the full study: The cohort included a few men and two women between 18 and 49 years of age. For each donor, three plates each were used for CD4 naive and CD4 memory, two plates were used for CD8 naive, and one plate was used for CD8 memory. Blood TCR repertoires of roughly five healthy adults were deeply sequenced to estimate repertoire size and the extent of clonotype sharing between individuals. To increase sequencing depth and limit assay-specific biases, TCR repertoire library preparation and sequencing were carried out by different laboratories using diverse techniques. Each donor's leukapheresis produced roughly between roughly 0.85 and 10 billion PBMCs. Study-level results and caveats: Estimated clonotype richness was generally larger for naive than for memory subsets. Because the study included a small number of donors, the genetic and exposure-history diversity represented was limited. Pairwise subsampling indicated that sequencing depth was expected to affect the degree of clonotype sharing among donors. Rarefaction of sorted-subset datasets indicated incomplete sequencing despite the large sequencing depth. When a handful of donors were compared, the shared fraction of clonotypes was approximately 5% for naive CD4, around 3.6% for naive CD8, 2% to 2.5% for memory CD4, and 0.35% to 0.4% for memory CD8. Clonotypes shared by all four sorted-subset donors showed higher generation probabilities than non-shared clonotypes. Sampling was restricted to blood, and TCR repertoires in tissues likely differ from the TCR repertoires found in blood.

Donors were healthy HIV-negative adults with no recently reported acute infections or vaccinations. Every donor was a Caucasian adult residing in Nashville, Tennessee, USA. CD4+ T cells were enriched through magnetic negative selection, after which naive cells were positively selected on CD45RA and the remaining negative fraction served as the memory subset. Blood was obtained by leukapheresis, after which PBMCs were separated by Ficoll-Histopaque density gradient centrifugation and cryopreserved in liquid nitrogen vapor phase. Analytical flow cytometry was used to check the purity and quantity of every magnetically sorted T cell population. From each sorted fraction, genomic DNA was isolated and quantified by UV absorbance on a Nanodrop 2000c. Using the deep immunoSEQ assay, TCR CDR3 regions were amplified from genomic DNA by multiplex PCR. Extracted genomic DNA from each cell subset was distributed evenly across all wells of several immunoSEQ 96-well plates, and each plate was treated as a replicate. For sorted subsets, each replicate PCR was loaded with approximately 0.2 ug genomic DNA, equivalent to about 33,000 T cell genomes. Purified libraries were quantified with a Qubit 3.0 fluorometer, sized on a Bioanalyzer 2100, and re-quantified with the KAPA Library Quantification kit. A separate single-read 150-cycle Illumina NextSeq 550 flow cell was used to sequence each immunoSEQ 96-well plate. Under the source paper's analysis protocol: Because the immunoSEQ output held only junctional sequences and lacked quality scores, the filtering could not match the filtering applied to full-length reads. To assign V/J genes and CDR3, sequences were annotated against IMGT germline references using PyIR, a Python wrapper for IgBLAST v1.9. Reads were filtered out if the reads had weak V/J assignments (E-value above 1e-6), no CDR3, stop codons, out-of-frame junctions, or ambiguous translated residues. V3J clonotypes were defined as sequences sharing the same inferred V gene, J gene, and CDR3 amino acid sequence. Percentage overlap between repertoires was calculated by dividing the number of shared unique clonotypes by the size of the smaller repertoire. Three approaches were used to assess repertoire richness: RTK rarefaction, the Chao1 estimator, and Recon v2.1 estimates of unobserved clonotypes. OLGA was used to compute generation probabilities for all TCRbeta clonotypes that the gDNA method yielded from a handful of donors. TCRdb re-hosts the immuneACCESS table, in-frame sequences only. Its copies lack some clones; in the studies checked, an unresolved V gene accounts for under half of them, and the cause for the rest is not known. That table is the source of V, J and clone size, and D and trimming were worked out from the DNA. The sample table lists 650,000 to 750,000 clones, 55% to 75% of them with a count of one. Less than 2% of the sample comes from the top ten.

The V and J genes are TRBV19 and TRBJ1-5, with a tentative D gene TRBD1 over 6 matching bases. This TCR was recovered from a young woman in good health. Specimen: memory CD4+ T cells sorted from blood. Explained via the paper, the cell subset or site label denotes: CD45RA-negative fraction. The CDR3 region has the sequence CASSMRGNQPQHF. The sequenced DNA: TGTGCCAGTAGTATGAGGGGGAATCAGCCCCAGCATTTT. The entire variable domain, with the stretches around the CDR3 drawn from the reference TRBV19 and TRBJ1-5 proteins, is DGGITQSPKYLFRKEGQNVTLSCEQNLNHDAMYWYRQDPGQGLRLIYYSQIVNDFQKGDIAEGYSVSREKKESFPLTVTSAQKNPTAFYLCASSMRGNQPQHFGDGTRLSIL.